The rows below give T cell receptor beta chains drawn from one sample of a study of shared clonotypes between healthy human individuals. Using immunoSEQ multiplex PCR, the repertoire was profiled, and TCRdb retains in-frame clones only, with some absent. The sample holds under 350,000 clones; around 86% are singletons and the top ten take about 16%. The sequencing sample was made of memory CD8+ T cells sorted from blood. Receptors were obtained from a man between 18 and 35 years old in good health. Each CDR3 is given with its conserved first and last residue. A D gene is named only where the DNA matches it firmly.

d_call j_call v_call cdr3_aa
. TRBJ2-2 TRBV6-5 CASSYSEQLTGELFF
TRBD1 TRBJ2-1 TRBV6-5 CASRLQGANNEQFF
. TRBJ2-1 TRBV2 CASSEGGRPYNEQFF
TRBD1 TRBJ2-7 TRBV6-1 CASSEVDRVAYEQYF
. TRBJ2-7 TRBV6-1 CASSEIRTPGYEQYF
. TRBJ2-1 TRBV25-1 CASRQSETYNEQFF
TRBD2 TRBJ2-1 TRBV29-1 CSSELRGRGYEQFF
. TRBJ1-6 TRBV6-5 CASSYGNNSPLHF
. TRBJ2-7 TRBV2 CASSEGAVYEQYF
. TRBJ1-2 TRBV5-6 CASSLGGPGDGYTF
. TRBJ2-7 TRBV27 CASSFPGAYEQYF
TRBD1 TRBJ2-7 TRBV5-1 CASSLLPGQGYEQYF
. TRBJ1-1 TRBV19 CASSMYMNTEAFF
TRBD2 TRBJ2-1 TRBV9 CASSFIPSGGYNEQFF
. TRBJ2-3 TRBV5-1 CASSLAYSAADTQYF
. TRBJ1-1 TRBV13 CASSLGLQPEAFF
. TRBJ2-7 TRBV27 CASSPLAASYEQYF
TRBD1 TRBJ2-7 TRBV2 CASTNRDRSYYEQYF
. TRBJ2-7 TRBV9 CASSGRDSSYEQYF
. TRBJ2-5 TRBV13 CASSLGRDSETQYF
TRBD1 TRBJ2-7 TRBV5-1 CASSLFPGTAKYF
. TRBJ2-7 TRBV4-2 CASSQGGATYEQYF
. TRBJ1-6 TRBV10-3 CAISDDGTALHF
TRBD2 TRBJ2-2 TRBV19 CASSPGLAGGPNTGELFF
. TRBJ2-2 TRBV6-4 CASPEPRAAGELFF
TRBD2 TRBJ2-1 TRBV4-2 CASSQKAGQSSYNEQFF
TRBD2 TRBJ2-5 TRBV27 CASNTRAGVGETQYF
. TRBJ1-5 TRBV27 CASSLGPSNQPQHF
TRBD1 TRBJ2-2 TRBV4-2 CASSQEVGTANTGELFF
TRBD2 TRBJ2-1 TRBV7-6 CASSSGPGTSGPRSYNEQFF
. TRBJ2-7 TRBV7-9 CASSPGDHYEQYF
. TRBJ2-3 TRBV9 CASSVSGGITDTQYF
TRBD2 TRBJ2-7 TRBV4-1 CASSQDSSGTVYEQYF
. TRBJ2-7 TRBV7-9 CASSFPGDPYEQYF
TRBD2 TRBJ2-7 TRBV4-3 CASSQDSGRNEQYF
. TRBJ2-5 TRBV6-4 CASRETGFGETQYF
. . TRBV6-1 CASSEANYEQYF